The 17 T cell receptor beta chains given below trace back to one sample, sequenced in a study of STAT3 mutations in large granular lymphocyte leukemia. Broader study findings: In T-cell large granular lymphocyte leukemia, about half of patients showed multiple immunodominant subclonotypes.

Their antigens remain unidentified. Assay used: immunoSEQ multiplex PCR; TCRdb lists only in-frame clones, some missing. The sample has tens of thousands of clones, approximately 90% seen once; the top ten hold around 0.44%. The sample taken for sequencing was PBMCs. The receptors come from a human donor with T large granular lymphocyte leukemia. Some clones in this sample may be carry-over from other donors' samples.

The chain employs TRBV5-6 and TRBJ2-1; 9 bases fit TRBD1. Germline V gives CDR1 SGHDT, CDR2 YYEEEE. The CDR3 is 15 amino acids. J was trimmed by 7 bases and V by 0 bases; bases with no gene match: 5. CDR3 sequence (DNA): TGTGCCAGCAGCTTGGGTGGGACAGGGAGGAATGAGCAGTTCTTC. This sequence encodes CASSLGGTGRNEQFF.

The chain couples TRBV9 to TRBJ1-4; TRBD1 matches 7 bases. Trimming removed 0 bases from V and 7 bases from J; junction bases left unmatched: 9. Germline V CDR1 and CDR2: SGDLS, YYNGEE. CDR3 size: 16 residues. The chain's CDR3 is CASSVAAGTGAEKLFF. The CDR3 DNA reads as TGTGCCAGCAGCGTAGCTGCCGGAACAGGGGCTGAAAAACTGTTTTTT.

The rearrangement links TRBV5-4 to TRBJ1-1, with D possibly being TRBD1 (6 bases). This CDR3 has 17 amino acids. Germline V gives CDR1 SGHNT, CDR2 YYREEE (reference sequence). The V end was cut by 0 bases, the J end by 5 bases, with 20 bases between. Here the CDR3 DNA reads TGTGCCAGCAGCTTGGCCGTCGGGGCGGAGAGGGGGACTGAAGCTTTCTTT. It codes for CASSLAVGAERGTEAFF.

This chain connects TRBV5-1 to TRBJ1-3; D is uncertain. The CDR3 is 14 amino acids. The V gene lost 4 bases and the J gene lost 3 bases, with 11 bases spanning the gap. CDR1 is SGHRS and CDR2 is YFSETQ in the germline V gene. CDR3 coding DNA: TGCGCCAGCAGCCCAAGGACCGATGGAAACACCATATATTTT. Encoded protein: CASSPRTDGNTIYF.

Concerning this clone itself: A read error is likely, as this CDR3 ends without the conserved phenylalanine or tryptophan. It is unclear where the CDR3 begins or ends on the DNA, so no DNA is shown, and the CDR3 is as TCRdb lists it. V and J are TRBV6-1 and TRBJ1-1. The CDR3 is 13 residues long, counting both termini. The germline V gene has CDR1 MNHNS and CDR2 SASEGT. CDR3 region: CASALGTEELQFP.

The sample holds one count of this clone. The V and J genes are TRBV4-1 and TRBJ1-1, with a possible D match to TRBD1 (6 bases). The CDR3 totals 15 residues. Trimming stripped 1 base from V and 4 bases from J, with 13 bases between. Germline V gene data show CDR1 as MGHRA and CDR2 as YSYEKL. The CDR3 loop reads CASSQAQGQFTEAFF. CDR3 nucleotides: TGCGCCAGCAGCCAAGCCCAGGGGCAATTCACTGAAGCTTTCTTT.

The V call is TRBV5-1, the J call TRBJ2-5, with TRBD2 as a possible D gene (6 bases). Trimming removed 5 bases from V and 5 bases from J, with 16 bases in between. There are 14 residues in the CDR3. CDR1 SGHRS and CDR2 YFSETQ come from the germline V gene. The CDR3 sequence: CASSIGTSTETQYF. CDR3 in DNA: TGCGCCAGCAGTATTGGTACTAGCACTGAGACCCAGTACTTC.

CDR3 region: CASSSPGQGVSGELFF. In DNA, the CDR3 is TGCGCCAGCAGCTCTCCGGGACAGGGTGTTTCCGGGGAGCTGTTTTTT. The V and J genes are TRBV5-1 and TRBJ2-2, with 9 bases fitting TRBD1. The CDR3 is made up of 16 amino acids. Looked up from germline, CDR1 is SGHRS and CDR2 is YFSETQ. V shed 3 bases and J 6 bases; nucleotides not matched to a gene: 9. The whole variable domain, filled in from reference TRBV5-1 and TRBJ2-2, reads KAGVTQTPRYLIKTRGQQVTLSCSPISGHRSVSWYQQTPGQGLQFLFEYFSETQRNKGNFPGRFSGRQFSNSRSEMNVSTLELGDSALYLCASSSPGQGVSGELFFGEGSRLTVL.

This clone was seen only once. The chain is built from TRBV11-2 and TRBJ1-1; a weak D match, TRBD1 (6 bases). CDR3 length: 15 amino acids. V was pared by 2 bases and J by 5 bases, with 15 bases between. Germline CDR1 reads SGHAT; CDR2 reads FQNNGV. The CDR3 DNA reads TGTGCCAGCAGCTTAATGACCGGGACAACGACTGAAGCTTTCTTT. Its protein is CASSLMTGTTTEAFF. The complete variable domain, with remaining parts taken from reference TRBV11-2 and TRBJ1-1, reads EAGVAQSPRYKIIEKRQSVAFWCNPISGHATLYWYQQILGQGPKLLIQFQNNGVVDDSQLPKDRFSAERLKGVDSTLKIQPAKLEDSAVYLCASSLMTGTTTEAFFGQGTRLTVV.

This clone was seen more than once but under ten times. The chain couples TRBV12-5 to TRBJ2-2; D gene uncertain. CDR3 length equals 9 residues. V lost 8 bases to trimming and J lost 6 bases, with 1 base between them. Germline V gene sequence: CDR1 LGHNT, CDR2 FRNRAP. The CDR3 spells CASPGELFF. For the CDR3, the DNA is TGTGCTAGTCCCGGGGAGCTGTTTTTT.

The V and J genes are TRBV5-1 and TRBJ2-5; perhaps TRBD1 as D (5 bases). The germline CDR1 and CDR2 sequences are SGHRS and YFSETQ. V was clipped by 4 bases and J by 1 base, with 11 bases between them. The CDR3 contains 14 residues. CDR3 nucleotides: TGCGCCAGCAGCCGCGACAGCTCCCAAGAGACCCAGTACTTC. This encodes CASSRDSSQETQYF.

This chain uses TRBV15 with TRBJ1-1; no clear D. Germline CDR1 reads LNHNV; CDR2 reads YYDKDF (reference sequence). V lost 3 bases and J 0 bases, leaving 11 bases between the germline ends. There are 15 residues in the CDR3. The CDR3 region is CATSRGGSMNTEAFF. The CDR3 DNA reads TGTGCCACCAGCAGGGGCGGTTCCATGAACACTGAAGCTTTCTTT.

The chain uses TRBV29-1 and TRBJ1-5; D is undetermined. V dropped 5 bases and J dropped 0 bases, with 11 bases sitting between them. Germline CDR1 is SQVTM and CDR2 is ANQGSEA. CDR3 size: 14 residues. The CDR3 here is CSVQDGNSNQPQHF. The CDR3 bases are TGCAGCGTTCAGGACGGGAATAGCAATCAGCCCCAGCATTTT.

The sample holds one count of this clone. This sequence joins TRBV6-6 and TRBJ1-5; D is ambiguous. The length of the CDR3 is 13 residues. Germline V gene sequence: CDR1 MNHNY, CDR2 SVGAGI (reference sequence). V lost 6 bases, J lost 7 bases, and 13 bases lay in between. The CDR3 DNA reads TGTGCCAGCAGCTACCGGGAGGGCCAGCCCCAGCATTTT. The encoded protein is CASSYREGQPQHF.

The chain combines TRBV10-3 with TRBJ2-3; the match to TRBD2 covers 7 bases. Germline CDR1 is ENHRY and CDR2 is SYGVKD. Unmatched junction bases numbered 2, after V lost 8 bases and J lost 6 bases. CDR3 length: 11 residues. CDR3 bases: TGTGCCATCGAGGGAGGGGATACGCAGTATTTT. Translation: CAIEGGDTQYF.

The V and J genes are TRBV7-2 and TRBJ1-1; D call uncertain. Trimming removed 3 bases from V and 4 bases from J, with 6 bases in between. Germline assignment: CDR1 SGHTA and CDR2 FQGNSA. The CDR3 runs to 12 residues. The CDR3 region has the DNA TGTGCCAGCAGCTTCGTGGTCACTGAAGCTTTCTTT. It is translated as CASSFVVTEAFF.

The chain couples TRBV9 to TRBJ2-5, with D possibly being TRBD1 (6 bases). The CDR3 spans 12 residues. V was cut by 4 bases and J by 3 bases, with 7 bases left in between. Per the germline V gene, CDR1 is SGDLS and CDR2 is YYNGEE. CDR3 DNA: TGTGCCAGCAGCCGACAGGAAGAGACCCAGTACTTC. Protein: CASSRQEETQYF.